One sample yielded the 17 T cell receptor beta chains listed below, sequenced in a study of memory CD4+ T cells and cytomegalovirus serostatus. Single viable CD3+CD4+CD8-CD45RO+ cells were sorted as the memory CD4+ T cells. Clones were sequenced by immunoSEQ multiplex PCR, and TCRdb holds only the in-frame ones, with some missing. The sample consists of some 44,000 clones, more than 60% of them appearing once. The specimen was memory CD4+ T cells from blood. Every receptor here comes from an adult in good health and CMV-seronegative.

The CDR3 loop is CASSVGPGYTF. CDR3 nucleotide sequence: TGTGCCAGCAGCGTGGGACCTGGCTACACCTTC. J is TRBJ1-2 and V is TRBV7-9; tentatively, D is TRBD1 (5 bases). This CDR3 spans 11 amino acids. The germline V and J ends were trimmed by 5 bases and 7 bases, with 8 bases remaining between them. CDR1 is SEHNR, CDR2 FQNEAQ, per germline (reference sequence).

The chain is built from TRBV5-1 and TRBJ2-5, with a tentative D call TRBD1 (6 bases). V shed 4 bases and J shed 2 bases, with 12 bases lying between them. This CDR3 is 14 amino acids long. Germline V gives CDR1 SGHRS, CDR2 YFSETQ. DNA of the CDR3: TGCGCCAGCAGCACCCTAGGGGGACAAGAGACCCAGTACTTC. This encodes CASSTLGGQETQYF.

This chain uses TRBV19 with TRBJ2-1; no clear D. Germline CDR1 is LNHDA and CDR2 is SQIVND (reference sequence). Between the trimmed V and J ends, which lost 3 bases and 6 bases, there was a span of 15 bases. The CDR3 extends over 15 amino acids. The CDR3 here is CASSMGTFGGNEQFF. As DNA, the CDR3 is TGTGCCAGTAGTATGGGCACGTTCGGCGGCAATGAGCAGTTCTTC.

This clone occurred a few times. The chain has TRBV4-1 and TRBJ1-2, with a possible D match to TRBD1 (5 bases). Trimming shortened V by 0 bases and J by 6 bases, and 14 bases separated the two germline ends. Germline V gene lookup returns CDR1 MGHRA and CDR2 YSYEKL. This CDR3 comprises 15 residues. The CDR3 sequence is CASSQDSDSWDGYTF. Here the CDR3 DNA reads TGCGCCAGCAGCCAAGATTCTGACAGCTGGGATGGCTACACCTTC.

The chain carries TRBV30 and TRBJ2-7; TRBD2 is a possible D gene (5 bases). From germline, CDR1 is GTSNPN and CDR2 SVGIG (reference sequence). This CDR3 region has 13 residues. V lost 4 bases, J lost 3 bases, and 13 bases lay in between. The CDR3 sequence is CAWNYGRGYEQYF. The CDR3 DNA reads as TGTGCCTGGAACTACGGACGGGGCTACGAGCAGTACTTC.

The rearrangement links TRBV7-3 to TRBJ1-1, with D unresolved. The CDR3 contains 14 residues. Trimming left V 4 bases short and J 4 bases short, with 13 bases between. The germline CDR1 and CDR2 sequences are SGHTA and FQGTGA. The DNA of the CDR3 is TGTGCCAGCAGCTCGACCCCTGTGAGCACTGAAGCTTTCTTT. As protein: CASSSTPVSTEAFF.

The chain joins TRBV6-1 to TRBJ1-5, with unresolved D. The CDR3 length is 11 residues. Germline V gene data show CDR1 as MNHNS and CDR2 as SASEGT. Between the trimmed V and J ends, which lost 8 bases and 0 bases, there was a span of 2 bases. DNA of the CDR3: TGTGCCAGCCATAGCAATCAGCCCCAGCATTTT. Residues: CASHSNQPQHF.

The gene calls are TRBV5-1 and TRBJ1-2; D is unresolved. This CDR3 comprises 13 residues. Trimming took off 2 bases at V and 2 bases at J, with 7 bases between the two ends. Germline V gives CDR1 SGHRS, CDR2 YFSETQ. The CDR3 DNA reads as TGCGCCAGCAGCTTTGCCCTAAACTATGGCTACACCTTC. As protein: CASSFALNYGYTF.

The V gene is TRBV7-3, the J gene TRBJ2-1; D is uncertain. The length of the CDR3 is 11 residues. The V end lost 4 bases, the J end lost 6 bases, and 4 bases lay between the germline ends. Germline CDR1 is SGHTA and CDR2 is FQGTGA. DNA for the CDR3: TGTGCCAGCAGCTCCAGCAATGAGCAGTTCTTC. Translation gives CASSSSNEQFF. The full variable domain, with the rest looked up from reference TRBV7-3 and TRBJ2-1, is GAGVSQTPSNKVTEKGKYVELRCDPISGHTALYWYRQSLGQGPEFLIYFQGTGAADDSGLPNDRFFAVRPEGSVSTLKIQRTERGDSAVYLCASSSSNEQFFGPGTRLTVL.

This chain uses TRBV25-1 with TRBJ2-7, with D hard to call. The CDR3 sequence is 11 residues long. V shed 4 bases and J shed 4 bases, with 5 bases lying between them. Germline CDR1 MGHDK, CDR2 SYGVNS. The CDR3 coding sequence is TGTGCCAGCAGTGTCGTTTACGAGCAGTACTTC. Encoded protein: CASSVVYEQYF.

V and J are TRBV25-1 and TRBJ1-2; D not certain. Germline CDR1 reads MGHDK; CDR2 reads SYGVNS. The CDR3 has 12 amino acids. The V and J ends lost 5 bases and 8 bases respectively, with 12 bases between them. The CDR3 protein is CASSSPLGGYTF. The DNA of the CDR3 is TGTGCCAGCAGTTCACCCCTCGGGGGCTACACCTTC.

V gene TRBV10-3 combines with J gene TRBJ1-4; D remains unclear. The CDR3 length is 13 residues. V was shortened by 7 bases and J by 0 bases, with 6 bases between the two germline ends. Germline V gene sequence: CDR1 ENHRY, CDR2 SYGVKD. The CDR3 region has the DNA TGTGCCATCAAGGCAGCAACTAATGAAAAACTGTTTTTT. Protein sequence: CAIKAATNEKLFF.

The CDR3 DNA is TGTGCCACCAGCAGGGGTAGCGGGGCTGCTATCGAGACCCAGTACTTC. This translates into CATSRGSGAAIETQYF. This chain links TRBV15 with TRBJ2-5, with 8 bases matching TRBD2. V lost 3 bases and J lost 5; bases outside the gene matches: 11. CDR1 LNHNV and CDR2 YYDKDF come from the germline V gene (reference sequence). This CDR3 comprises 16 residues.

CDR3 DNA: TGTGCCAGCAGTGACTCAGACAGGGACGAGGAAAAACTGTTTTTT. It codes for CASSDSDRDEEKLFF. The chain has TRBV2 and TRBJ1-4; 7 bases align to TRBD1. Germline V gene data show CDR1 as SNHLY and CDR2 as FYNNEI. The CDR3 is 15 residues long. The V segment lost 3 bases and the J segment 8 bases; nucleotides outside the gene matches: 9. The full variable domain, with the rest looked up from reference TRBV2 and TRBJ1-4, is EPEVTQTPSHQVTQMGQEVILRCVPISNHLYFYWYRQILGQKVEFLVSFYNNEISEKSEIFDDQFSVERPDGSNFTLKIRSTKLEDSAMYFCASSDSDRDEEKLFFGSGTQLSVL.

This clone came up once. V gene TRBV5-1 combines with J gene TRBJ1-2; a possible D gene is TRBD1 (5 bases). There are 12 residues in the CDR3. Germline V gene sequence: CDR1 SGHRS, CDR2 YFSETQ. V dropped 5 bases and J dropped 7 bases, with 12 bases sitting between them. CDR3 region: CASSSGGPGYTF. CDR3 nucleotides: TGCGCCAGCAGTTCGGGGGGTCCTGGCTACACCTTC.

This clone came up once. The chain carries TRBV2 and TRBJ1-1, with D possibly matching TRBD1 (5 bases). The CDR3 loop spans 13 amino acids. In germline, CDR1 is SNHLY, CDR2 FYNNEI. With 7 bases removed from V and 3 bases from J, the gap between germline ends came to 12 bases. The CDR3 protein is CASINQGDTEAFF. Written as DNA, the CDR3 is TGTGCCAGCATCAACCAGGGAGACACTGAAGCTTTCTTT.

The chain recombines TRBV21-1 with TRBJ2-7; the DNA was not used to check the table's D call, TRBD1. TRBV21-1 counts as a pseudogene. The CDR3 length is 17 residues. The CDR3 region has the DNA TGTGCCAGCAGCAACTCGTACAGGCCGAAGCGAACCTACGAGCAGTACTTC. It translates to CASSNSYRPKRTYEQYF.